These 10 T cell receptor beta chains came from one sample sequenced in a study of early T cells in non-severe SARS-CoV-2 infection. TCRdb passed the 5' RACE reads through MiXCR, listing each CDR3 protein once. Of some 75,000 distinct CDR3 sequences listed, about an eighth are singletons. Material for sequencing was whole blood. These receptors originate from an adult who was a healthcare worker with PCR-confirmed SARS-CoV-2 infection or an uninfected control (not recorded which).

This clonotype was counted ten times or more. This rearrangement joins TRBV15 to TRBJ2-3, with a weak D call TRBD2 (5 bases). The CDR3 totals 18 residues. From germline, CDR1 is LNHNV and CDR2 YYDKDF (reference sequence). V lost 0 bases and J 0 bases, leaving 16 bases between the germline ends. CDR3 region: CATSRDRGSDPSTDTQYF. DNA for the CDR3: TGTGCCACCAGCAGAGATCGAGGGTCGGACCCTAGCACAGATACGCAGTATTTT. The full variable domain, completed using reference TRBV15 and TRBJ2-3, is DAMVIQNPRYQVTQFGKPVTLSCSQTLNHNVMYWYQQKSSQAPKLLFHYYDKDFNNEADTPDNFQSRRPNTSFCFLDIRSPGLGDTAMYLCATSRDRGSDPSTDTQYFGPGTRLTVL.

This clonotype turned up a few times. CDR3 protein: CASSLEMRINQPQHF. Written as DNA, the CDR3 is TGTGCCAGCAGCTTGGAGATGAGGATTAATCAGCCCCAGCATTTT. V is TRBV5-5 and J is TRBJ1-5; D unclear. This CDR3 is 15 amino acids long. Trimming took 0 bases from V and 4 from J, leaving 11 bases between them. Germline assignment: CDR1 SGHKS and CDR2 YYEKEE (reference sequence).

Ten or more counts support this clonotype. The rearrangement links TRBV5-1 to TRBJ2-3; no clear D. CDR1 is SGHRS, CDR2 YFSETQ, per germline. This CDR3 is built from 17 residues. Trimming took 4 bases from V and 5 from J, leaving 23 bases between them. CDR3 sequence reads: CASSPVGLVENLDTQYF. Here the CDR3 DNA reads TGCGCCAGCAGCCCTGTCGGTCTGGTAGAGAATCTAGATACGCAGTATTTT. Full variable domain (rest looked up from reference TRBV5-1 and TRBJ2-3): KAGVTQTPRYLIKTRGQQVTLSCSPISGHRSVSWYQQTPGQGLQFLFEYFSETQRNKGNFPGRFSGRQFSNSRSEMNVSTLELGDSALYLCASSPVGLVENLDTQYFGPGTRLTVL.

This CDR3 reads CASGLLLQANYGYTF. The CDR3 DNA follows: TGTGCTAGTGGTTTACTCTTACAAGCTAACTATGGCTACACCTTC. The rearrangement uses TRBV12-5 and TRBJ1-2; D uncertain. Germline assignment: CDR1 LGHNT and CDR2 FRNRAP. Trimming shortened V by 3 bases and J by 0 bases, and 11 bases separated the two germline ends. The CDR3 has 15 amino acids.

This sequence joins TRBV10-1 and TRBJ1-1, with 10 bases matching TRBD1. Germline CDR1 and CDR2: WNHNN and SYGVQD (reference sequence). The CDR3 has 18 residues. The junction had 16 bases not matched to a gene; V was cut back by 2 bases and J by 7 bases. The CDR3 nucleotides read TGCGCCAGCAGTGAGAGGGTTACAGTCCTCGGACAGGGGGTTGAAGCTTTCTTT. It specifies CASSERVTVLGQGVEAFF.

This clonotype was seen many times. V is TRBV5-1 and J is TRBJ2-7, with 10 bases lining up with TRBD1. This CDR3 has 15 residues. Germline-derived CDR1 and CDR2 are SGHRS and YFSETQ. Losses at the gene ends were 4 bases for V and 2 bases for J; bases not matched to a gene: 6. The CDR3 DNA is TGCGCCAGCAGCCCGGGACAGGGGAGTACCTACGAGCAGTACTTC. It specifies CASSPGQGSTYEQYF. Combining the CDR3 with reference TRBV5-1 and TRBJ2-7 gives the whole variable domain KAGVTQTPRYLIKTRGQQVTLSCSPISGHRSVSWYQQTPGQGLQFLFEYFSETQRNKGNFPGRFSGRQFSNSRSEMNVSTLELGDSALYLCASSPGQGSTYEQYFGPGTRLTVT.

This clonotype has a count of ten or more. The rearrangement links TRBV12-3 or TRBV12-4 to TRBJ1-5; D is uncertain. V lost 7 bases, J lost 1 base, and 5 bases lay in between. The CDR3 totals 12 residues. The CDR3 nucleotides read TGTGCCAGCACCCTCAGCAATCAGCCCCAGCATTTT. Encoded protein: CASTLSNQPQHF.

This clonotype came up a few times. This chain connects TRBV28 to TRBJ1-1; D is perhaps TRBD1 (6 bases). The germline V gene has CDR1 MDHEN and CDR2 SYDVKM. V lost 6 bases, J lost 0 bases, and 14 bases lay in between. This CDR3 is 15 amino acids long. The CDR3 bases are TGTGCCAGCAGGTTGGGTGGGACAATGAACACTGAAGCTTTCTTT. Translated, it gives CASRLGGTMNTEAFF.

As for this clonotype: A much larger clone differs by one base, so this may be a read error. The chain employs TRBV20-1 and TRBJ2-7; TRBD1 might be the D (6 bases). Looked up from germline, CDR1 is DFQATT and CDR2 is SNEGSKA (reference sequence). Deletions cut 6 bases from V and 5 bases from J, with 17 bases between. The CDR3 is 13 residues long. CDR3: CSAVRGTCDEQYF. The CDR3 bases are TGCAGTGCCGTGAGGGGGACATGTGACGAGCAGTACTTC.

The J gene is TRBJ1-1, the V gene TRBV19, with D perhaps matching TRBD1 (6 bases). The germline gives CDR1 LNHDA, CDR2 SQIVND (reference sequence). Trimming pared 7 bases from V and 5 bases from J, leaving 17 bases between. The CDR3 length is 14 residues. CDR3: CASKLPGAGTEAFF. CDR3 DNA sequence: TGTGCCAGTAAACTCCCGGGGGCTGGGACTGAAGCTTTCTTT.